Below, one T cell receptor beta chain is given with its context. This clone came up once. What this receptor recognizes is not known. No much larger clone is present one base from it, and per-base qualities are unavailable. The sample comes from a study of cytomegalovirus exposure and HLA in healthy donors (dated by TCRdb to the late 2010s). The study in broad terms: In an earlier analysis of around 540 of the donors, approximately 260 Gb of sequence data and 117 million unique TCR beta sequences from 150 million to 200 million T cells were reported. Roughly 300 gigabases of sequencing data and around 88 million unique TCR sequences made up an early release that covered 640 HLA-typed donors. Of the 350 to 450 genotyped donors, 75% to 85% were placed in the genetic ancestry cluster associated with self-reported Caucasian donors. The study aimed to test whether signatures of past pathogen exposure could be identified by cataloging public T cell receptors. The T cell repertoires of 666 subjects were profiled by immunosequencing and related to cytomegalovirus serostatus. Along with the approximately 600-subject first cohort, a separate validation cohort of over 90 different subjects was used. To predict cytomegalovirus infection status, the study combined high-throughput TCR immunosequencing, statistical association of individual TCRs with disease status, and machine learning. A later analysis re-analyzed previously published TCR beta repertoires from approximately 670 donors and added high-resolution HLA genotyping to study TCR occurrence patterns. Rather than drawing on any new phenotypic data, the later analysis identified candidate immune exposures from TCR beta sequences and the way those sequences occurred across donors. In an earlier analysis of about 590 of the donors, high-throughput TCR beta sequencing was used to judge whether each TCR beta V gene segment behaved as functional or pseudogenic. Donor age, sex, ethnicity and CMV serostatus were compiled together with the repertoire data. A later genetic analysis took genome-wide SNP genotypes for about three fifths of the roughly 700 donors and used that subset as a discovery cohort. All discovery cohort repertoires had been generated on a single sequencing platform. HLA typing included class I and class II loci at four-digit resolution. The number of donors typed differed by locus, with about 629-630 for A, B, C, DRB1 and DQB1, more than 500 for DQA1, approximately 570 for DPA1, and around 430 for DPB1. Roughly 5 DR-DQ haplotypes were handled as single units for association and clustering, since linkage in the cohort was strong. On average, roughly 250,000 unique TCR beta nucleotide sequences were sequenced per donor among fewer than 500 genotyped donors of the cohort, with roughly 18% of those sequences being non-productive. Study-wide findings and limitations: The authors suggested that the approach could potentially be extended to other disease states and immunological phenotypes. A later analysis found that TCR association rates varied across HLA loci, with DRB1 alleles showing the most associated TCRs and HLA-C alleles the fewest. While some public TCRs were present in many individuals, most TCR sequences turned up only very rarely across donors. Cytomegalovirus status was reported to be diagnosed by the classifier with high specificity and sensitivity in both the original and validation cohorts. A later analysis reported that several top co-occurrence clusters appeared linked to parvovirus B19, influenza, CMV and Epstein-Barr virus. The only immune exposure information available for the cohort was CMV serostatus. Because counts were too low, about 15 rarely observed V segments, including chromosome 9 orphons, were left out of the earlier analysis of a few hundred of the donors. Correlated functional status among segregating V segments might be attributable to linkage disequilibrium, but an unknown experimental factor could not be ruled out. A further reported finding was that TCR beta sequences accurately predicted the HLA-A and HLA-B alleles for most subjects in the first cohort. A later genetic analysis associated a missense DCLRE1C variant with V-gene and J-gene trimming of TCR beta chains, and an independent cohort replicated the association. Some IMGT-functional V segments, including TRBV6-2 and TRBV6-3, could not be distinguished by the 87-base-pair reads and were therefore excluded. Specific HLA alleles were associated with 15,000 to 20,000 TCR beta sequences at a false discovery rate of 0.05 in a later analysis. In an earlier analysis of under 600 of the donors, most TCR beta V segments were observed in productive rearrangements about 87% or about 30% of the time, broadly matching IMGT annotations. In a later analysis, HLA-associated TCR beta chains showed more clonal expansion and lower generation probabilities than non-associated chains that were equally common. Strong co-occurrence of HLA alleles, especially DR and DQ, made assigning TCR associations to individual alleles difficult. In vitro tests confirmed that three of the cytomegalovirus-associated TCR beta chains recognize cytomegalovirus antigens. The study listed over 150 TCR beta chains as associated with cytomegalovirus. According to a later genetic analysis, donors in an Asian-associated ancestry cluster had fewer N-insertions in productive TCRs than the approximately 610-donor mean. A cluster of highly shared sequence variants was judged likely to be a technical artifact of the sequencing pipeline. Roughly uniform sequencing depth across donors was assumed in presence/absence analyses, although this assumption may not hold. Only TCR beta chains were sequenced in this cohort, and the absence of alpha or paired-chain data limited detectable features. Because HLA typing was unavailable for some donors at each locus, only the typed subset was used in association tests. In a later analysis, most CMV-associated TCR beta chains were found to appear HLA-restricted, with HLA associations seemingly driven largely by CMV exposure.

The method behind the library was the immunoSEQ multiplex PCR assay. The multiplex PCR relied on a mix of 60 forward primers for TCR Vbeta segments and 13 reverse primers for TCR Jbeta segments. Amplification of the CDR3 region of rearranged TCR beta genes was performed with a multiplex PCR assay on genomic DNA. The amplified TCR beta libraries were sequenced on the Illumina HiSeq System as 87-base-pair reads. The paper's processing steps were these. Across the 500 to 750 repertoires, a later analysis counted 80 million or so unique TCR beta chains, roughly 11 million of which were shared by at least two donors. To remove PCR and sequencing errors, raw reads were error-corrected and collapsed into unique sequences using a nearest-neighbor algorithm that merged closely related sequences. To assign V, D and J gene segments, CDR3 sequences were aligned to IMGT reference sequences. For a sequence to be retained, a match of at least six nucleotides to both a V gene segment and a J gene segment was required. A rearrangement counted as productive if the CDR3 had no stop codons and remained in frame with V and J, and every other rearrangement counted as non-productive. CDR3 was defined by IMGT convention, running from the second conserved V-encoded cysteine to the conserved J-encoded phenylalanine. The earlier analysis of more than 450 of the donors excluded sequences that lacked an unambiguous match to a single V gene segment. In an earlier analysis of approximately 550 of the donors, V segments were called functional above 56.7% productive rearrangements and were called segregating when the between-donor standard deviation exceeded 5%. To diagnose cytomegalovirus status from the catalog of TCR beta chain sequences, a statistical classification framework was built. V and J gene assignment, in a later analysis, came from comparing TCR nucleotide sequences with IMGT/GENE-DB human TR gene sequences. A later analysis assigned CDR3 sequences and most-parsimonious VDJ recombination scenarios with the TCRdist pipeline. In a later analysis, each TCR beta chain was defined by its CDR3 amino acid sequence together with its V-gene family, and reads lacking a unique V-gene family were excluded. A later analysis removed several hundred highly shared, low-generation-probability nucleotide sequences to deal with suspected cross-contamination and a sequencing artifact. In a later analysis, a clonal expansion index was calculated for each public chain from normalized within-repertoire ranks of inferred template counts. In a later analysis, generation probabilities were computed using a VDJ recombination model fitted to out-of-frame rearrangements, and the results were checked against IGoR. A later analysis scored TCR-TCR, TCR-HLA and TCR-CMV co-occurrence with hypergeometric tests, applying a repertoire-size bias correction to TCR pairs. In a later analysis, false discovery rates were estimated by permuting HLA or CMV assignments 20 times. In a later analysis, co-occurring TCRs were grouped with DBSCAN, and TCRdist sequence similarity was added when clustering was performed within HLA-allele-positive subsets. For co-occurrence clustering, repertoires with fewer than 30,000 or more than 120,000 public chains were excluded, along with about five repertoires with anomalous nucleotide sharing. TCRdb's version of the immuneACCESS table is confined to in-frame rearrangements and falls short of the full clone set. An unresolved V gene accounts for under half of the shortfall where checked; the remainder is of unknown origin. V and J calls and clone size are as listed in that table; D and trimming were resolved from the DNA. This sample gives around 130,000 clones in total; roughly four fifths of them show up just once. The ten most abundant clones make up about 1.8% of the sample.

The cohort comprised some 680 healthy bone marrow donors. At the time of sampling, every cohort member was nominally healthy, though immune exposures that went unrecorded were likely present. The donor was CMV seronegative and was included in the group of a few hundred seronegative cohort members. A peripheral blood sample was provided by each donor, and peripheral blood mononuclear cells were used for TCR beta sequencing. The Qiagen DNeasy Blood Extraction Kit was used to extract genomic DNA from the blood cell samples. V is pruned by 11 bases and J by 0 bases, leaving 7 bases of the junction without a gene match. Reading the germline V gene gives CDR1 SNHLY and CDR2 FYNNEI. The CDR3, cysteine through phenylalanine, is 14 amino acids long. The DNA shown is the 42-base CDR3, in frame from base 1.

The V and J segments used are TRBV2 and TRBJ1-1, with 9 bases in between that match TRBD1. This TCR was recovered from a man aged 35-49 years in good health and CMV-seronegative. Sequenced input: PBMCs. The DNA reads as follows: TGTGCCGGGGCAAGGGACAGGGTGAACACTGAAGCTTTCTTT. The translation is CAGARDRVNTEAFF. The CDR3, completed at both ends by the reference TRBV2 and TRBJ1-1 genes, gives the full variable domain EPEVTQTPSHQVTQMGQEVILRCVPISNHLYFYWYRQILGQKVEFLVSFYNNEISEKSEIFDDQFSVERPDGSNFTLKIRSTKLEDSAMYFCAGARDRVNTEAFFGQGTRLTVV.